Given below is one T cell receptor beta chain in context. The CDR3 covers 11 residues. From germline, CDR1 is MNHNS and CDR2 SASEGT. The V segment lost 0 bases and the J segment 15 bases; nucleotides outside the gene matches: 2. This sample was included in a study of cytomegalovirus exposure and HLA in healthy donors. Both 60 Vbeta primers and 13 Jbeta primers went into the PCR. Measured with immunoSEQ multiplex PCR; TCRdb has only the in-frame clones, and not every one. The sample includes approximately 110,000 clones, about 81% seen only once; the top ten take around 2.1%. The sequence was collected from a man aged 30-40 years in good health and CMV-seronegative. The specimen sequenced was PBMCs. The gene calls are TRBV6-1 and TRBJ2-1, with 7 bases matching TRBD2. CDR3 sequence (DNA): TGTGCCAGCAGTGAAGCCCTAGCGGCGTTCTTC. Translation gives CASSEALAAFF.